These 7 T cell receptor beta chains came from one sample sequenced in a study of long-term antiretroviral therapy in people with HIV. Assay version v3.0 of immunoSEQ was used, and it was run at survey level. Using immunoSEQ multiplex PCR, the repertoire was profiled, and TCRdb retains in-frame clones only, with some absent. The sample includes 15,000 or so clones, 70% to 80% of them seen just once. Sample: unsorted PBMCs, taken at the start of antiretroviral therapy. Receptor source: a man aged 25-45 years with HIV.

This chain joins TRBV28 and TRBJ2-3, with 14 bases identical to TRBD2. The CDR3 runs 18 residues. CDR1 and CDR2 (germline): MDHEN, SYDVKM. The V and J ends lost 2 bases and 3 bases, in that order; junction bases with no gene match: 7. The DNA for the CDR3 is TGTGCCAGCAGTTTAGTGGGACTAGCGGGAGAACAGACAGATACGCAGTATTTT. Protein product: CASSLVGLAGEQTDTQYF.

The CDR3, as DNA: TGTGCCAGCAGTGACCCCAGACTAGCGGGAGTGGGTACGCAGTATTTT. Its protein product is CASSDPRLAGVGTQYF. This chain uses TRBV6-1 with TRBJ2-3; 12 bases agree with TRBD2. Trimming cost V 3 bases and J 8 bases; bases outside gene matches: 9. Germline CDR1 and CDR2: MNHNS and SASEGT. This CDR3 is 16 amino acids long.

CDR3 loop: CASSLRGTSGRVNIQYF. The CDR3 DNA sequence: TGCGCCAGCAGCTTGCGGGGGACTAGCGGGAGAGTGAACATTCAGTACTTC. This rearrangement joins TRBV5-1 to TRBJ2-4; 14 bases are shared with TRBD2. The germline CDR1 and CDR2 sequences are SGHRS and YFSETQ. The J segment lost 7 bases and the V segment lost 1 base, leaving 7 bases of the junction unmatched. The CDR3 runs 17 residues.

The rearrangement joins TRBV10-3 to TRBJ2-1; D gene ambiguous. CDR3 length: 14 residues. Germline CDR1 is ENHRY and CDR2 is SYGVKD. The V gene lost 3 bases and the J gene lost 8 bases, with 14 bases spanning the gap. CDR3 DNA sequence: TGTGCCATCAGTGATTACGAAGTTTTCGATGAGCAGTTCTTC. As protein: CAISDYEVFDEQFF.

The V gene is TRBV6-5, the J gene TRBJ2-1; no clear D. Germline V gives CDR1 MNHEY, CDR2 SVGAGI. CDR3 length: 14 residues. V lost 2 bases, J lost 2 bases, and 7 bases lay in between. The CDR3 DNA sequence: TGTGCCAGCAGTTACGAGTTTGCCTACAATGAGCAGTTCTTC. Translation gives CASSYEFAYNEQFF.

The chain is built from TRBV2 and TRBJ2-7, with TRBD2 matching 7 bases. Germline CDR1 SNHLY, CDR2 FYNNEI. There are 14 residues in the CDR3. Trimming removed 4 bases from V and 4 bases from J; junction bases left unmatched: 7. CDR3 sequence (DNA): TGTGCCAGCAGTGCCCAGGGAGGGAATTACGAGCAGTACTTC. This translates into CASSAQGGNYEQYF.

In its sample, this clone was seen a few times. The chain joins TRBV7-2 to TRBJ2-7, with D maybe TRBD1 (5 bases). Trimming left V 5 bases short and J 0 bases short, with 14 bases between. The V gene's germline CDR1 is SGHTA and CDR2 FQGNSA. The CDR3 is made up of 15 amino acids. In nucleotides, the CDR3 is TGTGCCAGCAGCATTCAATGGGGCAGCTCCTACGAGCAGTACTTC. It specifies CASSIQWGSSYEQYF. The full variable domain, with the rest looked up from reference TRBV7-2 and TRBJ2-7, is GAGVSQSPSNKVTEKGKDVELRCDPISGHTALYWYRQSLGQGLEFLIYFQGNSAPDKSGLPSDRFSAERTGGSVSTLTIQRTQQEDSAVYLCASSIQWGSSYEQYFGPGTRLTVT.